Listed here are 22 T cell receptor beta chains from one sample, sequenced in a study of OX40 agonist ivuxolimab in advanced cancers. The library was generated by the immunoSEQ multiplex PCR assay. This is the immuneACCESS table as TCRdb keeps it, with only in-frame sequences that have V and J called. A part of the clones is gone; compared with another copy, unresolved V genes explain less than half, and the rest is unexplained. This sample lists under 90,000 clones; approximately 85% were detected once. Around 0.2% of the sample is in the top ten clones. Sequenced here: CD4+ or CD8+ T cells sorted from blood, sampled in a trial of the OX40 agonist ivuxolimab. The receptor set was obtained from an adult with an advanced solid tumor such as melanoma, head and neck, liver or kidney cancer.

This sequence joins TRBV28 and TRBJ2-7; tentatively, D is TRBD1 (5 bases). Germline V CDR1 and CDR2: MDHEN, SYDVKM. This CDR3 has 13 residues. The V gene lost 6 bases and the J gene lost 2 bases, with 11 bases spanning the gap. CDR3 amino acids: CASSPSGTYEQYF. In DNA, the CDR3 is TGTGCCAGCAGCCCCTCAGGGACCTACGAGCAGTACTTC.

This clone was counted once. The chain uses TRBV4-2 and TRBJ2-7; a weak D match, TRBD2 (6 bases). V lost 3 bases and J 3 bases, leaving 12 bases between the germline ends. Germline assignment: CDR1 LGHNA and CDR2 YNFKEQ. The CDR3 length is 14 residues. CDR3 amino acids: CASSHRPGDYEQYV. In nucleotides, the CDR3 is TGTGCCAGCAGCCACCGGCCGGGGGACTACGAGCAGTACGTC.

This rearrangement joins TRBV19 to TRBJ2-3, with 8 nucleotides matching TRBD2. From germline, CDR1 is LNHDA and CDR2 SQIVND (reference sequence). The junction had 15 bases not matched to a gene; V was cut back by 6 bases and J by 1 base. The CDR3 has 18 residues. The CDR3 DNA is TGTGCCAGTAGCAGTTATCCGGGACTAGTACGGGGCACAGATACGCAGTATTTT. The encoded protein is CASSSYPGLVRGTDTQYF. Filled out from reference TRBV19 and TRBJ2-3, the complete variable domain reads DGGITQSPKYLFRKEGQNVTLSCEQNLNHDAMYWYRQDPGQGLRLIYYSQIVNDFQKGDIAEGYSVSREKKESFPLTVTSAQKNPTAFYLCASSSYPGLVRGTDTQYFGPGTRLTVL.

This chain connects TRBV28 to TRBJ1-2; the D gene is possibly TRBD1 (6 bases). The V and J ends lost 6 bases and 0 bases respectively, with 20 bases between them. Germline V gene sequence: CDR1 MDHEN, CDR2 SYDVKM. CDR3 size: 17 residues. The CDR3 nucleotides read TGTGCCAGCAGCCTTAATAGGGGGGTCGGGTCTAACTATGGCTACACCTTC. Its protein product is CASSLNRGVGSNYGYTF.

This chain links TRBV30 with TRBJ1-5; D perhaps matches TRBD1 (6 bases). Germline lookup yields CDR1 GTSNPN and CDR2 SVGIG (reference sequence). CDR3 size: 15 residues. The V gene lost 5 bases and the J gene lost 1 base, with 15 bases spanning the gap. CDR3 region: CAWQTGSYSNQPQHF. Here the CDR3 DNA reads TGTGCCTGGCAAACAGGGAGCTACAGCAATCAGCCCCAGCATTTT.

This chain connects TRBV5-6 to TRBJ1-3; D may be TRBD1 (6 bases). Trimming took 0 bases from V and 1 from J, leaving 14 bases between them. This CDR3 has 17 residues. Per germline, CDR1 SGHDT and CDR2 YYEEEE. CDR3 sequence reads: CASSLVGGGNSGNTIYF. CDR3 coding DNA: TGTGCCAGCAGCTTGGTCGGAGGGGGTAATTCTGGAAACACCATATATTTT.

This clone was counted once. CDR3 nucleotides: TGTGCCAGCAGCTTAGAAGGCGCCAGGGCTAACTATGGCTACACCTTC. It specifies CASSLEGARANYGYTF. The chain is built from TRBV11-2 and TRBJ1-2; the D gene is possibly TRBD1 (5 bases). The V end was cut by 0 bases, the J end by 0 bases, with 11 bases between. Per germline, CDR1 SGHAT and CDR2 FQNNGV. The length of the CDR3 is 16 residues.

V gene TRBV2 combines with J gene TRBJ2-1; tentatively, D is TRBD2 (5 bases). The V end was cut by 1 base, the J end by 7 bases, with 8 bases between. Germline V lookup: CDR1 SNHLY, CDR2 FYNNEI. The CDR3 length is 13 residues. In DNA form, the CDR3 reads TGTGCCAGCAGTGAAGAACTAGGGAATGAGCAGTTCTTC. The encoded protein is CASSEELGNEQFF. Full variable domain (missing parts from reference TRBV2 and TRBJ2-1): EPEVTQTPSHQVTQMGQEVILRCVPISNHLYFYWYRQILGQKVEFLVSFYNNEISEKSEIFDDQFSVERPDGSNFTLKIRSTKLEDSAMYFCASSEELGNEQFFGPGTRLTVL.

This chain connects TRBV23-1 to TRBJ2-3; a possible D gene is TRBD2 (6 bases). TRBV23-1 falls under the ORF class, with uncertain function. The CDR3 is made up of 18 amino acids. V shed 0 bases and J shed 0 bases, with 16 bases lying between them. DNA of the CDR3: TGCGCCAGCAGTCAATCCCTCTCCGCGCGGGAAAGCACAGATACGCAGTATTTT. This gives the protein CASSQSLSARESTDTQYF.

The CDR3 protein is CASSVDVARGDTGELFF. The CDR3 bases are TGTGCCAGCAGCGTAGACGTGGCGCGAGGGGACACCGGGGAGCTGTTTTTT. The chain recombines TRBV9 with TRBJ2-2, with D perhaps matching TRBD1 or TRBD2 (5 bases each). The CDR3 is 17 residues long. Trimming cost V 0 bases and J 3 bases, with 15 bases left between them. Germline assignment: CDR1 SGDLS and CDR2 YYNGEE.

The chain links TRBV4-1 to TRBJ2-3; tentative D call: TRBD1 (5 bases). The germline V gene has CDR1 MGHRA and CDR2 YSYEKL. The V and J ends lost 3 bases and 2 bases respectively, with 12 bases between them. The CDR3 consists of 15 residues. This CDR3 reads CASSHIGVLTDTQYF. Written as DNA, the CDR3 is TGCGCCAGCAGCCATATAGGGGTCCTCACAGATACGCAGTATTTT.

About this clone: Its ends do not fully match the called genes, so a read error is possible. In nucleotides, the CDR3 is TGTGCTAGCAGCTTAGGGGATTCTGGCAATGAGCAGTTCTTC. It encodes CASSLGDSGNEQFF. This sequence joins TRBV7-7 and TRBJ2-1; TRBD1 is a possible D gene (5 bases). Germline loops: CDR1 SSHAT, CDR2 FNYEAQ (reference sequence). The CDR3 runs to 14 residues.

This chain uses TRBV5-1 with TRBJ1-2, with D tentatively TRBD1 (6 bases). The V end was cut by 4 bases, the J end by 0 bases, with 16 bases between. From germline, CDR1 is SGHRS and CDR2 YFSETQ. This CDR3 has 16 residues. The CDR3 is CASSDPSQGPNYGYTF. The DNA of the CDR3 is TGCGCCAGCAGCGACCCCTCTCAGGGGCCTAACTATGGCTACACCTTC.

V usage is TRBV6-4 and J usage is TRBJ2-1; TRBD1 is a possible D gene (6 bases). The CDR3 consists of 13 residues. V was pared by 5 bases and J by 14 bases, with 19 bases between. Germline V gene data show CDR1 as MRHNA and CDR2 as SNTAGT. The chain's CDR3 is CASSRDLGALEFF. The CDR3 DNA reads TGTGCCAGCAGTCGAGACCTGGGGGCGCTGGAGTTCTTC.

The chain joins TRBV7-3 to TRBJ2-2; D tentatively fits TRBD1 or TRBD2 (5 bases each). The CDR3 sequence is 16 residues long. Trimming removed 2 bases at V and 4 bases at J, with 14 bases between. Germline CDR1 reads SGHTA; CDR2 reads FQGTGA. CDR3 coding DNA: TGTGCCAGCAGCTTACCCTATCGGGGCGGCACCGGGGAGCTGTTTTTT. Translated, it gives CASSLPYRGGTGELFF.

This chain uses TRBV5-6 with TRBJ2-3; no firm D call. The CDR3 extends over 13 amino acids. The germline V gene encodes CDR1 SGHDT and CDR2 YYEEEE. Trimming pared 3 bases from V and 6 bases from J, leaving 11 bases between. The chain's CDR3 is CASSSDRSDTQYF. CDR3 nucleotides: TGTGCCAGCAGCTCGGATAGGTCGGATACGCAGTATTTT.

This chain joins TRBV5-1 and TRBJ1-1; tentatively, D is TRBD1 (6 bases). Trimming took off 2 bases at V and 7 bases at J, with 21 bases between the two ends. Germline V gene lookup returns CDR1 SGHRS and CDR2 YFSETQ. The CDR3 extends over 16 amino acids. CDR3 protein: CASSLMAGGQGLEAFF. The CDR3 nucleotides are TGCGCCAGCAGCTTAATGGCCGGGGGGCAGGGCCTTGAAGCTTTCTTT.

This chain links TRBV28 with TRBJ2-4; TRBD2 is a possible D gene (5 bases). In germline, CDR1 is MDHEN, CDR2 SYDVKM. Trimming pared 6 bases from V and 7 bases from J, leaving 16 bases between. The CDR3 sequence is 14 residues long. In nucleotides, the CDR3 is TGTGCCAGCAGGTTGATTCGGGGAGTCAACATTCAGTACTTC. Protein: CASRLIRGVNIQYF.

V is TRBV6-5 and J is TRBJ2-5; D is unresolved. Trimming removed 6 bases at V and 2 bases at J, with 10 bases between. This CDR3 comprises 13 residues. Germline CDR1 and CDR2: MNHEY and SVGAGI. The CDR3 DNA is TGTGCCAGCAGGCGGACCGAACAAGAGACCCAGTACTTC. This gives the protein CASRRTEQETQYF.

The chain joins TRBV5-4 to TRBJ2-7, with 11 bases fitting TRBD2. Trimming at V came to 3 bases and at J to 6 bases, leaving 11 bases not matched to a gene. Germline-derived CDR1 and CDR2 are SGHNT and YYREEE (reference sequence). The CDR3 runs to 16 residues. The CDR3 nucleotides read TGTGCCAGCAGCTCAGTCTATAGCGGGAGGGCAGGCGAGCAGTACTTC. It translates to CASSSVYSGRAGEQYF.

The chain has TRBV4-2 and TRBJ1-3; 7 bases map to TRBD1. The CDR3 totals 16 residues. The germline CDR1 and CDR2 sequences are LGHNA and YNFKEQ. After removal of 4 bases from V and 0 bases from J, the junction contained 6 bases not matched to a gene. CDR3 sequence (DNA): TGTGCCAGCAGCCCTACAGGACAGGCCTCTGGAAACACCATATATTTT. Amino acids: CASSPTGQASGNTIYF.

The genes are TRBV28 and TRBJ1-2, with 12 positions matching TRBD1. CDR3 length equals 14 residues. Germline V gene data show CDR1 as MDHEN and CDR2 as SYDVKM. Trimming took 5 bases from V and 7 from J; bases not matched to a gene: 5. Written as DNA, the CDR3 is TGTGCCAGCAGTCTGGGGACAGGGGGCCTTGGCTACACCTTC. Its translation is CASSLGTGGLGYTF.